This T cell receptor beta chain was sequenced in a study of control samples from healthy donors and cancer patients. The method was immunoSEQ multiplex PCR; TCRdb's version includes in-frame clones alone and lacks a portion of them. Here the sample spans approximately 44,000 clones, roughly three quarters being singletons. This clone was counted ten times or more. CDR3 length: 14 amino acids. Germline V gives CDR1 SGHRS, CDR2 YFSETQ. V shed 3 bases and J shed 4 bases, with 13 bases lying between them. The V and J genes are TRBV5-1 and TRBJ1-1, with TRBD1 as a possible D gene (6 bases). The sequence derives from a male donor with melanoma. The sample taken for sequencing was formalin-fixed, paraffin-embedded tissue. The CDR3 DNA is TGCGCCAGCAGCTCGGGGGCGCTGGGCACTGAAGCTTTCTTT. This gives the protein CASSSGALGTEAFF.